A single sample is the source of the 5 T cell receptor beta chains below, sequenced in a study of regulatory T cells in long-lasting Graves disease. Time point meaning: newly diagnosed GD, antithyroid drugs for less than 3 months. RNA extracted from PBMCs served as the sequencing template. Researchers made TCR beta libraries by using iRepertoire HTBI primers and running Arm-PCR on CDR3 regions. Each CDR3 protein is one row after TCRdb ran MiXCR on the multiplex PCR reads. Seen here are hundreds of thousands of distinct CDR3 sequences, approximately 15% observed once, and the top ten hold 30%. These same data were also listed under a study on T cells in Graves' hyperthyroidism and ophthalmopathy.

This sample comprised peripheral blood mononuclear cells (PBMCs), obtained at new diagnosis, from a patient treated with antithyroid drugs. All receptors come from a man in his forties with Graves disease.

The table lists this clonotype with many counts. The V call is TRBV5-1, the J call TRBJ2-4, with TRBD2 as a possible D gene (5 bases). The CDR3 runs to 17 residues. Per germline, CDR1 SGHRS and CDR2 YFSETQ. V was clipped by 5 bases and J by 1 base, with 19 bases between them. CDR3 coding DNA: TGCGCCAGCAGGCCAAGGCCGTCCGGGATCGCCAAAAACATTCAGTACTTC. This translates into CASRPRPSGIAKNIQYF.

The gene calls are TRBV18 and TRBJ1-5; the D is unclear. CDR1 and CDR2 from the germline V gene are KGHSH and LQKENI. The CDR3 runs 13 residues. Trimming stripped 2 bases from V and 5 bases from J, with 7 bases between. CDR3 protein: CASSPVQDQPQHF. The CDR3 DNA sequence: TGTGCCAGCTCACCAGTGCAGGATCAGCCCCAGCATTTT.

In its sample, this clonotype was seen a few times. The chain uses TRBV3-1 and TRBJ1-1, with 8 bases identical to TRBD1. CDR1 is LGHDT and CDR2 is YNNKEL in the germline V gene (reference sequence). The CDR3 is 14 residues long. Germline trimming cut 0 bases from V and 4 bases from J; bases unmatched to any gene: 1. The CDR3 bases are TGTGCCAGCAGCCAAGATACAGGGGGCACTGAAGCTTTCTTT. Amino acids: CASSQDTGGTEAFF.

This clonotype was counted many times. This rearrangement joins TRBV9 to TRBJ2-2; 13 bases are a match to TRBD2. The germline gives CDR1 SGDLS, CDR2 YYNGEE. The V gene end was trimmed by 3 bases and the J gene end by 6 bases; junction bases not matched to a gene: 8. The CDR3 has 17 residues. CDR3 sequence (DNA): TGTGCCAGCAGCGCAAAACCGGGACTAGCGGGGCCCGGGGAGCTGTTTTTT. Encoded protein: CASSAKPGLAGPGELFF.

This clonotype occurred many times. The rearrangement uses TRBV24-1 and TRBJ2-5, with D possibly matching TRBD1 (5 bases). Trimming removed 8 bases from V and 5 bases from J, with 17 bases in between. The CDR3 runs 14 residues. The V gene's germline CDR1 is KGHDR and CDR2 SFDVKD. The DNA for the CDR3 is TGTGCCACCAACAAGGGGTCGGGTGAGGAGACCCAGTACTTC. It codes for CATNKGSGEETQYF.